This TCR beta chain was profiled in a study of chemoradiotherapy in HPV16-positive cancers. Study-level points and caveats: In HPV16-positive patients, HPV-responsive T-cell expansion tracked better recurrence-free survival.

The CDR3 contains 16 residues. Trimming stripped 0 bases from V and 0 bases from J, with 9 bases between. The germline CDR1 and CDR2 sequences are SGHAT and FQDESV (reference sequence). The repertoire was sequenced with immunoSEQ multiplex PCR; TCRdb's copy has only in-frame clones and lacks some. The sample consists of about 8,800 clones, roughly three quarters of them appearing once. In regard to this clone: Its specificity is unknown.

Samples were taken several times over chemoradiotherapy. The V call is TRBV11-1, the J call TRBJ1-3; D possibly corresponds to TRBD1 (5 bases). The material sequenced was tumor tissue, taken from a patient who underwent chemoradiotherapy. This TCR came from a human donor with HPV-associated anogenital cancer. The CDR3 region has the DNA TGTGCCAGCAGCTTAGCCGGGACTATCTCTGGAAACACCATATATTTT. It translates to CASSLAGTISGNTIYF.